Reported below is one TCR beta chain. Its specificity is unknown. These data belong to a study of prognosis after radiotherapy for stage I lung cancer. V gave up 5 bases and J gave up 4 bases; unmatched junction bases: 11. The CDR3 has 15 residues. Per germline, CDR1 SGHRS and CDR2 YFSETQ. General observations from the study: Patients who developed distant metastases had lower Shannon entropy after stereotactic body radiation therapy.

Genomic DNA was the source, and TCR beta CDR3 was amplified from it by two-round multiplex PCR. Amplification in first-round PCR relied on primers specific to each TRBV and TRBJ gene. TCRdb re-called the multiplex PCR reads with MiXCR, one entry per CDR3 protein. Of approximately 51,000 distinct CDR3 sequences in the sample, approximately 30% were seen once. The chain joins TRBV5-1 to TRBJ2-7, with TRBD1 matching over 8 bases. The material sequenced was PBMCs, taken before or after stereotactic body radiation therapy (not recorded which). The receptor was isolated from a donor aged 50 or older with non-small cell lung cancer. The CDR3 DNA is TGCGCCAGCAGGCTGTCGGGACAGGTTACGTACGAGCAGTACTTC. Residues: CASRLSGQVTYEQYF. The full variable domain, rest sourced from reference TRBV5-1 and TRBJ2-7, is KAGVTQTPRYLIKTRGQQVTLSCSPISGHRSVSWYQQTPGQGLQFLFEYFSETQRNKGNFPGRFSGRQFSNSRSEMNVSTLELGDSALYLCASRLSGQVTYEQYFGPGTRLTVT.